Presented here are 30 T cell receptor beta chains from one specimen sequenced in a study of read filtering for tumor transcriptome and immune sequencing. This library used approximately 0.4 ug RNA and molecular barcoded adaptors spanning alpha/delta and beta/gamma chains. TCRdb re-analysed the reads in MiXCR, keeping a single row per CDR3 protein. The sample carries about 130,000 distinct CDR3 sequences, 13% recorded once. The sample consisted of a population of CD138-negative cells sorted from bone marrow. Receptors were obtained from a donor at least 40 years old with multiple myeloma.

There are a few counts of this clonotype. A much larger clone sits a single nucleotide away, making a read error possible. The chain couples TRBV9 to TRBJ1-6; D perhaps matches TRBD1 (6 bases). CDR3 length equals 13 residues. CDR1 SGDLS and CDR2 YYNGEE come from the germline V gene. The CDR3 spells CVSSERQDSPLHF. As DNA, the CDR3 is TGTGTCAGCAGCGAGAGACAGGATTCACCCCTCCACTTT.

This clonotype has a count of ten or more. V usage is TRBV20-1 and J usage is TRBJ2-3; tentative D call: TRBD1 (7 bases). This CDR3 comprises 15 residues. Trimming removed 4 bases at V and 1 base at J, with 15 bases between. Per germline, CDR1 DFQATT and CDR2 SNEGSKA (reference sequence). This chain's CDR3 is CSATTAGQRTDTQYF. The DNA for the CDR3 is TGCAGTGCTACCACCGCGGGACAGCGCACAGATACGCAGTATTTT.

With regard to this clonotype: This may be a read error: a much more frequent sequence differs by one nucleotide. The J gene is TRBJ1-1, the V gene TRBV7-9; possible D gene TRBD1, 6 bases. Per germline, CDR1 SEHNR and CDR2 FQNEAQ (reference sequence). The CDR3 sequence is 13 residues long. The CDR3 here is CASSLGGQLEASF. The CDR3 DNA is TGTGCCAGCAGCTTAGGAGGACAGCTAGAAGCTTCCTTT.

Remarks on this clonotype: Given a much more abundant clone one base away, this may be a read error. This CDR3 is CASSLQRGSQDTQYF. The CDR3 coding sequence is TGTGCCAGCAGCTTACAGCGGGGGAGCCAAGATACGCAGTATTTT. V gene TRBV7-9 combines with J gene TRBJ2-3; 8 nucleotides agree with TRBD2. Germline loops: CDR1 SEHNR, CDR2 FQNEAQ (reference sequence). The CDR3 totals 15 residues. V was pared by 2 bases and J by 5 bases, with 6 bases of the junction left unmatched.

This clonotype has ten or more counts. V usage is TRBV12-3 or TRBV12-4 and J usage is TRBJ2-1, with 8 bases identical to TRBD1. The CDR3 length is 16 residues. Germline trimming cut 5 bases from V and 5 bases from J; bases unmatched to any gene: 11. CDR3: CASSPGRGRVDNEQFF. CDR3 nucleotide sequence: TGTGCCAGCAGTCCAGGCAGGGGGCGTGTGGACAATGAGCAGTTCTTC.

With respect to this clonotype: Given a much more abundant clone one base away, this may be a read error. V usage is TRBV12-3 or TRBV12-4 and J usage is TRBJ2-1; D is uncertain. This CDR3 is built from 12 residues. CDR3 nucleotide sequence: TGTGCCATCAGTTTTTTGGGGAATGAGCAGTTCTTC. Protein: CAISFLGNEQFF.

V usage is TRBV20-1 and J usage is TRBJ2-7; D might be TRBD1 (6 bases). This CDR3 region has 12 residues. V was cut by 7 bases and J by 2 bases, with 12 bases left in between. Germline-derived CDR1 and CDR2 are DFQATT and SNEGSKA (reference sequence). The chain's CDR3 is CSGTGPPYEQYF. The CDR3 DNA reads TGCAGTGGCACAGGGCCCCCCTACGAGCAGTACTTC.

Concerning this clonotype itself: It is likely a read error: a sequence one base away is far more abundant. This chain joins TRBV7-9 and TRBJ2-7; TRBD2 matches 10 bases. Per the germline V gene, CDR1 is SEHNR and CDR2 is FQNEAQ (reference sequence). This CDR3 spans 14 amino acids. The CDR3 DNA follows: TGTGCCAGCAGGCCTAGCGGGGGTTCCTGCGAGCAGTACTTC. Translating gives CASRPSGGSCEQYF.

This clonotype was counted a few times. This chain connects TRBV7-9 to TRBJ1-5; D call uncertain. V was cut by 1 base and J by 6 bases, with 7 bases left in between. CDR1 SEHNR and CDR2 FQNEAQ come from the germline V gene (reference sequence). The CDR3 covers 13 residues. The CDR3 region has the DNA TGTGCCAGCAGCTTAGAATCCGGTCAGCCCCAGCATTTT. This translates into CASSLESGQPQHF.

Many counts were recorded for this clonotype. The rearrangement joins TRBV7-8 to TRBJ2-1; TRBD2 might be the D (5 bases). From germline, CDR1 is SGHVS and CDR2 FQNEAQ. This CDR3 has 12 amino acids. V was trimmed by 5 bases and J by 7 bases, leaving 9 bases between them. The CDR3 loop is CASSTLENEQFF. CDR3 nucleotides: TGTGCCAGCAGCACACTAGAAAATGAGCAGTTCTTC.

This clonotype was detected only a few times. This chain uses TRBV20-1 with TRBJ2-1, with D tentatively TRBD2 (6 bases). CDR3 length equals 13 residues. The V end lost 5 bases, the J end lost 8 bases, and 16 bases lay between the germline ends. From germline, CDR1 is DFQATT and CDR2 SNEGSKA (reference sequence). CDR3 amino acids: CSAERGTGDEQFF. The CDR3 DNA follows: TGCAGTGCTGAGCGAGGGACGGGGGATGAGCAGTTCTTC.

There are many counts of this clonotype. The J gene is TRBJ1-1, the V gene TRBV7-3; D may be TRBD1 (5 bases). CDR1 is SGHTA, CDR2 FQGTGA, per germline. Trimming pared 2 bases from V and 5 bases from J, leaving 9 bases between. This CDR3 has 13 amino acids. The CDR3 nucleotides are TGTGCCAGCAGCTTAGGGACTGGGACTGAAGCTTTCTTT. This translates into CASSLGTGTEAFF.

This rearrangement joins TRBV7-9 to TRBJ2-6, with D unclear. This CDR3 has 17 amino acids. The V gene lost 1 base and the J gene lost 0 bases, with 10 bases spanning the gap. Germline CDR1 is SEHNR and CDR2 is FQNEAQ (reference sequence). CDR3 coding DNA: TGTGCCAGCAGCTTAGGAGCAGGAACCTCTGGGGCCAACGTCCTGACTTTC. Amino acids: CASSLGAGTSGANVLTF.

This clonotype was recorded many times. V and J are TRBV18 and TRBJ1-5; TRBD1 agrees at 9 bases. The CDR3 is 15 residues long. Germline trimming cut 6 bases from V and 4 bases from J; bases unmatched to any gene: 7. The germline V gene has CDR1 KGHSH and CDR2 LQKENI. The CDR3 reads CASSLDGTGNQPQHF. In DNA form, the CDR3 reads TGTGCCAGCTCCCTGGACGGGACAGGGAATCAGCCCCAGCATTTT.

This clonotype came up many times. The chain joins TRBV7-2 to TRBJ1-4; D is perhaps TRBD1 (5 bases). Germline-derived CDR1 and CDR2 are SGHTA and FQGNSA. The CDR3 spans 14 residues. The V end lost 4 bases, the J end lost 2 bases, and 8 bases lay between the germline ends. The CDR3 here is CASSYGGTNEKLFF. Here the CDR3 DNA reads TGTGCCAGCAGCTATGGGGGTACTAATGAAAAACTGTTTTTT.

This clonotype was seen at least ten times. An end of the junction does not agree with germline; a read error may underlie this. The V call is TRBV5-1, the J call TRBJ1-1; 11 nucleotides align to TRBD1. CDR1 and CDR2 (germline): SGHRS, YFSETQ. The CDR3 is made up of 13 amino acids. CDR3 sequence: CASSLGQGAEAFF. As DNA, the CDR3 is TGTGCCAGCAGTTTAGGACAGGGGGCAGAAGCTTTCTTT.

This clonotype was picked up many times. The chain links TRBV7-6 to TRBJ2-3, with TRBD2 matching 7 bases. Germline V gene lookup returns CDR1 SGHVS and CDR2 FNYEAQ. The V gene end was trimmed by 5 bases and the J gene end by 2 bases; junction bases not matched to a gene: 7. The CDR3 totals 15 residues. CDR3 residues: CASSLTSRITDTQYF. CDR3 bases: TGTGCCAGCAGCCTGACTAGCAGAATCACAGATACGCAGTATTTT.

This clonotype was seen repeatedly, ten times or more. The rearrangement joins TRBV19 to TRBJ2-3; TRBD1 agrees at 7 bases. V shed 7 bases and J 2 bases; nucleotides not matched to a gene: 9. Germline V gives CDR1 LNHDA, CDR2 SQIVND (reference sequence). The CDR3 sequence is 15 residues long. CDR3 coding DNA: TGTGCCAGTACCGACAGGGCGACTTCCACAGATACGCAGTATTTT. This encodes CASTDRATSTDTQYF. Looking up the rest from reference TRBV19 and TRBJ2-3 gives the full variable domain: DGGITQSPKYLFRKEGQNVTLSCEQNLNHDAMYWYRQDPGQGLRLIYYSQIVNDFQKGDIAEGYSVSREKKESFPLTVTSAQKNPTAFYLCASTDRATSTDTQYFGPGTRLTVL.

In this sample, this clonotype turned up once. A read error may explain this, as a much larger clone is one base away. The rearrangement links TRBV3-1 to TRBJ1-1; a possible D gene is TRBD1 (5 bases). This CDR3 contains 11 residues. Germline V gene sequence: CDR1 LGHDT, CDR2 YNNKEL (reference sequence). CDR3 in amino acids: CASSQDTETFF. Written as DNA, the CDR3 is TGTGCCAGCAGCCAGGACACTGAAACTTTCTTT.

This clonotype was observed a few times. The chain carries TRBV20-1 and TRBJ2-3, with D unclear. Trimming took 6 bases from V and 1 from J, leaving 8 bases between them. Looked up from germline, CDR1 is DFQATT and CDR2 is SNEGSKA (reference sequence). CDR3 length equals 12 residues. Here the CDR3 DNA reads TGCAGTGCCCCAGAAGGCACAGATACGCAGTATTTT. Its translation: CSAPEGTDTQYF.

The gene calls are TRBV30 and TRBJ2-7; maybe TRBD1 (6 bases). Germline CDR1 is GTSNPN and CDR2 is SVGIG (reference sequence). The V end lost 2 bases, the J end lost 7 bases, and 6 bases lay between the germline ends. This CDR3 region has 10 residues. The CDR3: CAWSRGEQYF. CDR3 DNA: TGTGCCTGGAGTAGGGGGGAGCAGTACTTC.

In its sample, this clonotype was seen many times. V gene TRBV6-2 or TRBV6-3 combines with J gene TRBJ2-2, with D perhaps matching TRBD2 (6 bases). The V gene lost 6 bases and the J gene lost 8 bases, with 16 bases spanning the gap. Germline V gives CDR1 MNHEY, CDR2 SVGEGT. The CDR3 contains 14 residues. The CDR3 region is CASRDPGSSGELFF. For the CDR3, the DNA is TGTGCCAGCAGAGATCCCGGGAGTTCTGGGGAGCTGTTTTTT.

This chain uses TRBV6-2 or TRBV6-3 with TRBJ1-5; D might be TRBD1 (5 bases). Germline V CDR1 and CDR2: MNHEY, SVGEGT. The germline V and J ends were trimmed by 8 bases and 0 bases, with 20 bases remaining between them. CDR3 size: 17 residues. The chain's CDR3 is CASSLDGGAHSNQPQHF. The DNA for the CDR3 is TGTGCCAGCTCCCTTGACGGGGGAGCGCATAGCAATCAGCCCCAGCATTTT.

In its sample, this clonotype was seen many times. V usage is TRBV29-1 and J usage is TRBJ1-2, with a tentative D call TRBD1 (5 bases). This CDR3 contains 14 residues. CDR1 and CDR2 (germline): SQVTM, ANQGSEA. The V and J ends lost 2 bases and 0 bases respectively, with 10 bases between them. The CDR3, as DNA: TGCAGCGTTGAAAGACAGTTAGCTAACTATGGCTACACCTTC. It is translated as CSVERQLANYGYTF.

This clonotype was picked up many times. The CDR3 loop is CASSLGGSYDEQYF. The CDR3 DNA is TGCGCCAGCAGCTTAGGCGGGAGTTACGACGAGCAGTACTTC. V and J are TRBV5-1 and TRBJ2-7; 7 bases map to TRBD2. With V trimmed by 2 bases and J by 5 bases, 7 bases remained unmatched. CDR3 size: 14 residues. CDR1 and CDR2 from the germline V gene are SGHRS and YFSETQ.

To note about this clonotype: Just one base apart from a much larger clone, this may be a read error. The chain joins TRBV6-5 to TRBJ2-7; 10 nucleotides agree with TRBD2. Germline V CDR1 and CDR2: MNHEY, SVGAGI. This CDR3 is 14 amino acids long. CDR3 in DNA: TGTGCCAGCCGGACTAGCGGTAGCTCCTACGAGCTGTACTTC. Translated: CASRTSGSSYELYF.

This clonotype was counted many times. The chain combines TRBV5-1 with TRBJ1-2, with D possibly being TRBD1 (5 bases). CDR1 and CDR2 (germline): SGHRS, YFSETQ. Trimming left V 2 bases short and J 6 bases short, with 26 bases between. The CDR3 covers 18 residues. CDR3 region: CASSFQGTGADESHGYTF. CDR3 coding DNA: TGCGCCAGCAGCTTTCAAGGAACCGGGGCAGACGAATCTCATGGCTACACCTTC.

In this sample, this clonotype turned up many times. The chain combines TRBV28 with TRBJ2-1; TRBD1 matches at 8 bases. Germline assignment: CDR1 MDHEN and CDR2 SYDVKM. The CDR3 covers 13 residues. V lost 8 bases, J lost 1 base, and 1 base stayed unmatched. CDR3 bases: TGTGCCAGCCGACAGGGGTCCTACAATGAGCAGTTCTTC. Encoded protein: CASRQGSYNEQFF.

Ten or more counts support this clonotype. The genes are TRBV7-2 and TRBJ2-1; D call uncertain. The CDR3 is 16 residues long. The ends were cut back, 5 bases at V and 0 bases at J, with 14 bases in the middle. Per germline, CDR1 SGHTA and CDR2 FQGNSA. CDR3 DNA: TGTGCCAGCAGCGCGAGAGTTCAGAGCTCCTACAATGAGCAGTTCTTC. This gives the protein CASSARVQSSYNEQFF.

Notes on this clonotype: A read error may be the cause here, since a much bigger clone is one base away. V usage is TRBV20-1 and J usage is TRBJ2-1; D is unresolved. The CDR3 runs 13 residues. Germline V gives CDR1 DFQATT, CDR2 SNEGSKA (reference sequence). This chain's CDR3 is CSAPASSYNGQFF. CDR3 nucleotides: TGCAGTGCCCCAGCGAGCTCCTACAATGGGCAGTTCTTC.